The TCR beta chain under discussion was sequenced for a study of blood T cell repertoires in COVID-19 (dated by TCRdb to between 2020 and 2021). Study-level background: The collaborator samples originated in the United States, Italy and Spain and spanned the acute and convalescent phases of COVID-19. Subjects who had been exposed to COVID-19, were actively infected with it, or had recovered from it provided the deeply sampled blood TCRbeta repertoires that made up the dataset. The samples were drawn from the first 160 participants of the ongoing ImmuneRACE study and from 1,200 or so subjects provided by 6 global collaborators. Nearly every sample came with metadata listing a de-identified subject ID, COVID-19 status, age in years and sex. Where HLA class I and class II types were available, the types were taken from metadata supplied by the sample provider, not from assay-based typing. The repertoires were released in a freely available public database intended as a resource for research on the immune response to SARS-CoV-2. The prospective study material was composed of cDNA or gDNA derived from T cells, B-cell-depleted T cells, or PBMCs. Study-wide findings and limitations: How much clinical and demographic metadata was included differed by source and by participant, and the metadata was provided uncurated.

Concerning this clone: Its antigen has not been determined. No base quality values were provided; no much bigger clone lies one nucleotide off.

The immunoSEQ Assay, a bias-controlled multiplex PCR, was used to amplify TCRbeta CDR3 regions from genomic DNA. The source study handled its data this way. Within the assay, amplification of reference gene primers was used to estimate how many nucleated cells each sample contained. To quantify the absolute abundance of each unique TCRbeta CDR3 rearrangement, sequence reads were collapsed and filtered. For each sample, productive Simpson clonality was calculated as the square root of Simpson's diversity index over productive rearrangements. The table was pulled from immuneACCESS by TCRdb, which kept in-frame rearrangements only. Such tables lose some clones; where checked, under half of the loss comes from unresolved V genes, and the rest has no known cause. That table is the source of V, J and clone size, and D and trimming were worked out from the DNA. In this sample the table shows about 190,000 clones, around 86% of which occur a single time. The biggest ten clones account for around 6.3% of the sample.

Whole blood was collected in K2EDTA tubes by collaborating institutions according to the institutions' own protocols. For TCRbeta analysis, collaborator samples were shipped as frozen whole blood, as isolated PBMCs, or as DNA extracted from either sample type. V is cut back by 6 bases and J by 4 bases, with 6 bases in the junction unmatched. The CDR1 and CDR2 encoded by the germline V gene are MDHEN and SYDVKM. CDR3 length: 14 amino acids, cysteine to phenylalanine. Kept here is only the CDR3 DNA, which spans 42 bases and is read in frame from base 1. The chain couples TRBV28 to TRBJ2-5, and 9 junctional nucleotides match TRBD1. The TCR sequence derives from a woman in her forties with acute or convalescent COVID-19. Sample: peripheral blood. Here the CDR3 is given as CASRSTGGAETQYF. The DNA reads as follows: TGTGCCAGCAGATCTACAGGGGGCGCAGAGACCCAGTACTTC.